Listed here are 3 T cell receptor beta chains from one sample, sequenced in a study of cytomegalovirus exposure and HLA in healthy donors. The PCR used 60 Vbeta and 13 Jbeta primers. The table came from immunoSEQ multiplex PCR; TCRdb's copy has only in-frame clones and leaves some out. This table has under 55,000 clones, over 70% appearing once. Sequencing used PBMCs. These receptors were obtained from a man younger than 30 in good health and CMV-seronegative.

This rearrangement joins TRBV5-4 to TRBJ2-7; 7 bases are shared with TRBD2. Germline V gene sequence: CDR1 SGHNT, CDR2 YYREEE (reference sequence). J was trimmed by 1 base and V by 5 bases; bases with no gene match: 9. The CDR3 covers 15 residues. As DNA, the CDR3 is TGTGCCAGCAGGGTCGGTCTAGCGGAGTCCTACGAGCAGTACTTC. Protein product: CASRVGLAESYEQYF.

The rearrangement uses TRBV27 and TRBJ1-4, with D perhaps matching TRBD1 (5 bases). The ends were cut back, 6 bases at V and 8 bases at J, with 19 bases in the middle. This CDR3 spans 15 amino acids. CDR1 is MNHEY and CDR2 is SMNVEV in the germline V gene (reference sequence). Here the CDR3 reads CASSLRQGVDEKLFF. CDR3 sequence (DNA): TGTGCCAGCAGCCTAAGGCAGGGTGTGGACGAAAAACTGTTTTTT.

The CDR3 here is CASSSSSRFPGELFF. The DNA of the CDR3 is TGTGCCAGCAGTAGTAGTTCTAGGTTCCCCGGGGAGCTGTTTTTT. The chain uses TRBV25-1 and TRBJ2-2; D remains unclear. The length of the CDR3 is 15 residues. The germline V gene has CDR1 MGHDK and CDR2 SYGVNS. The V end was cut by 5 bases, the J end by 6 bases, with 16 bases between.